This TCR beta chain comes out of a study of graft-versus-host responses after intestinal transplantation. About the research overall: Recipients received multivisceral, liver-intestinal, or isolated intestinal transplants. Study results and caveats: Peak circulating GvH clone levels were associated with early post-transplant HvG declines. Among recipient marrow samples, GvH clones were found; some appeared first in ileum or blood. Within allografts, high graft-versus-host to host-versus-graft clonal ratios were seen among patients with graft-donor T cell macrochimerism.

A remark on this clone: Its target is unknown.

The table came from immunoSEQ multiplex PCR; TCRdb's copy has only in-frame clones and leaves some out. The table lists about 88,000 clones, under 90% of them singletons. The material sequenced was unstimulated CD4+ T cells sorted from spleen or lymph node cells, taken before intestinal transplant. The receptor was derived from a human donor who received an intestinal transplant.

The CDR3 region has the DNA TGTGCCAGCAGCTTAGCCATCGCGGGCTATGAGCAGTTCTTC. Translated, it gives CASSLAIAGYEQFF. V gene TRBV7-9 combines with J gene TRBJ2-1; possibly TRBD2 for D (5 bases). V lost 0 bases to trimming and J lost 8 bases, with 11 bases between them. CDR3 length: 14 amino acids. Per the germline V gene, CDR1 is SEHNR and CDR2 is FQNEAQ (reference sequence).